This T cell receptor beta chain was captured in a study of blood T cell repertoires in COVID-19. Study-level background: Nucleic acid was either cDNA or gDNA, and it came from T cells, B-cell-depleted T cells, or PBMCs.

V lost 3 bases and J lost 6; bases outside the gene matches: 6. Germline V lookup: CDR1 SGHAT, CDR2 FQNNGV. This CDR3 has 14 amino acids. How the authors handled the data: Estimation of nucleated cell counts was performed using reference gene primer amplification. Some clones are missing from TCRdb's copy, which holds only in-frame ones; the method was immunoSEQ multiplex PCR. That table furnishes V, J and clone size, whereas the DNA furnished D and trimming. Of around 100,000 clones listed, over 75% are singletons. In this sample, this clone turned up once. The TCR sequence derives from a woman older than 75 with acute or convalescent COVID-19. The sample was peripheral blood. The chain has TRBV11-2 and TRBJ2-7; TRBD1 aligns across 9 bases. The chain's CDR3 is CASSFRDRDSEQYF. The CDR3 DNA follows: TGTGCCAGCAGCTTCCGGGACAGGGATTCCGAGCAGTACTTC. Full variable domain (remainder filled in from reference TRBV11-2 and TRBJ2-7): EAGVAQSPRYKIIEKRQSVAFWCNPISGHATLYWYQQILGQGPKLLIQFQNNGVVDDSQLPKDRFSAERLKGVDSTLKIQPAKLEDSAVYLCASSFRDRDSEQYFGPGTRLTVT.